The 24 T cell receptor beta chains reported below all come from one sample, sequenced in a study of blood T cell repertoires in COVID-19. Produced via immunoSEQ multiplex PCR; TCRdb's table is partial and in-frame only. Among some 160,000 clones listed, approximately 90% were seen once. Material for sequencing was peripheral blood. All receptors derive from a man aged 18 to 35 with acute or convalescent COVID-19.

The V gene is TRBV19, the J gene TRBJ1-1; 7 bases map to TRBD1. The germline CDR1 and CDR2 sequences are LNHDA and SQIVND (reference sequence). V dropped 6 bases and J dropped 2; count of bases not matched to a gene: 3. CDR3 length: 13 residues. The CDR3 DNA sequence: TGTGCCAGTAGCTTAGGGGGCAACACTGAAGCTTTCTTT. It yields the protein CASSLGGNTEAFF.

This rearrangement joins TRBV13 to TRBJ2-1; 15 bases are shared with TRBD2. The germline CDR1 and CDR2 sequences are PRHDT and FYEKMQ (reference sequence). The trim removed 5 bases at V and 6 bases at J, leaving 14 bases unmatched. This CDR3 spans 19 amino acids. The CDR3 protein is CASSPKRSGTSGRFNEQFF. CDR3 nucleotides: TGTGCCAGCAGCCCTAAAAGATCCGGGACTAGCGGGAGGTTCAATGAGCAGTTCTTC.

This clone was observed once. The chain uses TRBV5-5 and TRBJ2-2; D is perhaps TRBD1 (5 bases). Germline V lookup: CDR1 SGHKS, CDR2 YYEKEE (reference sequence). The CDR3 is 15 residues long. The V end was cut by 0 bases, the J end by 5 bases, with 11 bases between. The CDR3 DNA is TGTGCCAGCAGCTTGGTGGCAGGGAATACCGGGGAGCTGTTTTTT. It encodes CASSLVAGNTGELFF.

V usage is TRBV23-1 and J usage is TRBJ1-1; no reliable D call. TRBV23-1 falls under the ORF class, with uncertain function. V lost 2 bases and J 6 bases, leaving 19 bases between the germline ends. The CDR3 spans 16 residues. This CDR3 is CASSQRNSTGYAEAFF. CDR3 sequence (DNA): TGCGCCAGCAGTCAAAGGAATTCTACGGGGTACGCTGAAGCTTTCTTT.

The rearrangement links TRBV25-1 to TRBJ1-1, with TRBD1 matching over 9 bases. Germline CDR1 reads MGHDK; CDR2 reads SYGVNS. J gave up 6 bases and V 6 bases, and 11 bases lay outside the gene matches. This CDR3 spans 15 amino acids. The CDR3 DNA reads TGTGCCAGCAGCCAACCACAGGGGGCTTTTTCTGAAGCTTTCTTT. Its protein is CASSQPQGAFSEAFF.

The V and J genes are TRBV18 and TRBJ2-1; TRBD1 is a possible D gene (6 bases). The CDR3 extends over 16 amino acids. Per the germline V gene, CDR1 is KGHSH and CDR2 is LQKENI. Between the trimmed V and J ends, which lost 3 bases and 4 bases, there was a span of 16 bases. The CDR3 coding sequence is TGTGCCAGCTCACCCCGACAGGCGGTGGGGTACAATGAGCAGTTCTTC. It codes for CASSPRQAVGYNEQFF.

V gene TRBV18 combines with J gene TRBJ2-1; the D is unclear. Germline CDR1 is KGHSH and CDR2 is LQKENI. The CDR3 is made up of 14 amino acids. V gave up 2 bases and J gave up 10 bases, with 15 bases separating them. The CDR3 here is CASSPADLQLEQFF. In DNA form, the CDR3 reads TGTGCCAGCTCACCAGCCGACTTACAATTGGAGCAGTTCTTC.

The chain is built from TRBV6-5 and TRBJ2-2, with 7 bases identical to TRBD1. V gave up 8 bases and J gave up 4 bases; unmatched junction bases: 7. The CDR3 length is 14 residues. CDR1 and CDR2 from the germline V gene are MNHEY and SVGAGI. Here the CDR3 reads CASGTGDPTGELFF. CDR3 nucleotide sequence: TGTGCCAGCGGTACAGGGGACCCCACCGGGGAGCTGTTTTTT.

The CDR3: CASNLTGTESSANEQFF. The CDR3 region has the DNA TGTGCCAGCAACTTAACTGGGACAGAATCATCCGCCAATGAGCAGTTCTTC. The chain joins TRBV21-1 to TRBJ2-1; the table's D call, TRBD1, has no DNA check behind it. TRBV21-1 is a pseudogene segment. The CDR3 has 17 amino acids.

V is TRBV5-6 and J is TRBJ2-2; 10 bases match TRBD2. The CDR3 covers 17 residues. The V gene end was trimmed by 3 bases and the J gene end by 0 bases; junction bases not matched to a gene: 5. Germline CDR1 SGHDT, CDR2 YYEEEE. This chain's CDR3 is CASSWSLAGTNTGELFF. In nucleotides, the CDR3 is TGTGCCAGCAGCTGGTCACTAGCGGGAACGAACACCGGGGAGCTGTTTTTT.

CDR3 bases: TGTGCCAGCAGGGCTAGCGGGCCCTCCGGGCAGACCCAGTACTTC. Translated, it gives CASRASGPSGQTQYF. The chain joins TRBV6-5 to TRBJ2-5; 8 nucleotides match TRBD2. V lost 6 bases and J lost 6; bases outside the gene matches: 12. Germline V gives CDR1 MNHEY, CDR2 SVGAGI. This CDR3 is 15 amino acids long.

This chain joins TRBV30 and TRBJ1-1, with a tentative D call TRBD1 (5 bases). V gave up 4 bases and J gave up 1 base, with 13 bases separating them. The CDR3 is 14 residues long. The germline V gene encodes CDR1 GTSNPN and CDR2 SVGIG (reference sequence). CDR3 region: CAWTMGTWNTEAFF. CDR3 bases: TGTGCCTGGACCATGGGGACTTGGAACACTGAAGCTTTCTTT.

The chain couples TRBV7-9 to TRBJ1-2; D remains unclear. Germline V CDR1 and CDR2: SEHNR, FQNEAQ (reference sequence). The CDR3 runs 15 residues. Trimming cost V 4 bases and J 1 base, with 13 bases left between them. CDR3 residues: CASSWEGSVNYGYTF. The CDR3 nucleotides are TGTGCCAGCAGCTGGGAAGGGAGTGTTAACTATGGCTACACCTTC. Full variable domain (remainder filled in from reference TRBV7-9 and TRBJ1-2): DTGVSQNPRHKITKRGQNVTFRCDPISEHNRLYWYRQTLGQGPEFLTYFQNEAQLEKSRLLSDRFSAERPKGSFSTLEIQRTEQGDSAMYLCASSWEGSVNYGYTFGSGTRLTVV.

The chain couples TRBV6-5 to TRBJ1-2; D uncertain. The V end lost 8 bases, the J end lost 3 bases, and 16 bases lay between the germline ends. Germline lookup yields CDR1 MNHEY and CDR2 SVGAGI. CDR3 length equals 14 residues. DNA for the CDR3: TGTGCCAGCCGCCCGAGCGTATTAGACTATGGCTACACCTTC. Translating gives CASRPSVLDYGYTF.

The chain carries TRBV4-1 and TRBJ1-1; 7 positions agree with TRBD1. V lost 4 bases to trimming and J lost 2 bases; unmatched junction nucleotides: 10. From germline, CDR1 is MGHRA and CDR2 YSYEKL. This CDR3 region has 16 residues. For the CDR3, the DNA is TGCGCCAGCAGCCCGACAGGGACCGGGGACAACACTGAAGCTTTCTTT. It codes for CASSPTGTGDNTEAFF.

This chain links TRBV6-6 with TRBJ1-2; 9 positions match TRBD1. The V gene end was trimmed by 7 bases and the J gene end by 6 bases; junction bases not matched to a gene: 6. Germline V lookup: CDR1 MNHNY, CDR2 SVGAGI (reference sequence). This CDR3 has 13 amino acids. The CDR3 sequence: CASKPGQGNGYTF. DNA of the CDR3: TGTGCCAGCAAGCCGGGACAGGGAAATGGCTACACCTTC.

The rearrangement links TRBV6-2 or TRBV6-3 to TRBJ1-1; D gene ambiguous. The CDR3 covers 14 residues. CDR1 is MNHEY, CDR2 SVGEGT, per germline. V was trimmed by 6 bases and J by 0 bases, leaving 11 bases between them. CDR3 DNA: TGTGCCAGCAGCCCCGGGAGGGTGAACACTGAAGCTTTCTTT. Amino acids: CASSPGRVNTEAFF.

This clone is a singleton in its sample. The chain combines TRBV12-3 or TRBV12-4 with TRBJ2-3; no definite D call. V was trimmed by 1 base and J by 4 bases, leaving 6 bases between them. The length of the CDR3 is 13 residues. The CDR3 region has the DNA TGTGCCAGCAGTTTAGGACGGGCAGATACGCAGTATTTT. Translating it yields CASSLGRADTQYF.

V is TRBV25-1 and J is TRBJ1-1; D gene unclear. This CDR3 comprises 12 residues. Trimming took off 8 bases at V and 2 bases at J, with 9 bases between the two ends. CDR1 is MGHDK and CDR2 is SYGVNS in the germline V gene. DNA for the CDR3: TGTGCCAGCCATACGGGTAACACTGAAGCTTTCTTT. Protein: CASHTGNTEAFF.

The chain links TRBV3-1 (or the pseudogene TRBV3-2) to TRBJ2-1; D gene uncertain. V lost 0 bases and J lost 6, with 9 bases in between. There are 14 residues in the CDR3. Germline values: CDR1 LGHDT, CDR2 YNNKEL (reference sequence). CDR3 DNA: TGTGCCAGCAGCCAAGATCAAACTTCCAATGAGCAGTTCTTC. It is translated as CASSQDQTSNEQFF.

The V call is TRBV7-9, the J call TRBJ1-5; 7 positions agree with TRBD1. This CDR3 has 15 residues. Trimming at V came to 4 bases and at J to 0 bases, leaving 3 bases not matched to a gene. The germline CDR1 and CDR2 sequences are SEHNR and FQNEAQ (reference sequence). The CDR3 DNA sequence: TGTGCCAGCAGCTCGACAGGGAATAGCAATCAGCCCCAGCATTTT. Its protein is CASSSTGNSNQPQHF.

A remark on this clone: Sequence at one end of the junction differs from germline and may be a read error. This rearrangement joins TRBV11-2 to TRBJ1-2; D is unclear. The CDR3 is made up of 13 amino acids. Germline V gene sequence: CDR1 SGHAT, CDR2 FQNNGV. CDR3 region: CASSLGMNSGYTF. CDR3 nucleotides: TGTGCCAGCAGCTTAGGTATGAACTCTGGCTACACCTTC.

The chain couples TRBV4-2 to TRBJ1-2, with D tentatively TRBD1 (5 bases). The CDR3 is 15 residues long. V was pared by 2 bases and J by 6 bases, with 16 bases between. Germline CDR1 reads LGHNA; CDR2 reads YNFKEQ. The CDR3 loop reads CASSQFPSDSHGYTF. CDR3 nucleotide sequence: TGTGCCAGCAGCCAATTCCCTTCTGACAGCCATGGCTACACCTTC.

The V gene is TRBV18, the J gene TRBJ2-1, with D perhaps TRBD1 (5 bases). The CDR3 totals 13 residues. Trimming left V 4 bases short and J 5 bases short, with 9 bases between. Germline V gene sequence: CDR1 KGHSH, CDR2 LQKENI. The CDR3 here is CASSLGPDNEQFF. For the CDR3, the DNA is TGTGCCAGCTCACTGGGGCCAGACAATGAGCAGTTCTTC.